Below, one T cell receptor (beta chain) is given with its context. This sample was included in a study of shared clonotypes between healthy human individuals. CD45RO-negative, CCR7-positively selected cells formed the naive CD8 fraction, excluding terminally differentiated effector memory CD45RA+ cells. Trimming removed 5 bases from V and 3 bases from J, with 22 bases in between. CDR3 length: 17 residues. Germline lookup yields CDR1 SGHAT and CDR2 FQNNGV. Measured with immunoSEQ multiplex PCR; TCRdb has only the in-frame clones, and not every one. The sample carries around 1.9 million clones, approximately 94% recorded once.

The source material was naive CD8+ T cells from PBMCs. The V call is TRBV11-2, the J call TRBJ1-2; possibly TRBD1 for D (6 bases). The receptor's source is a young man in good health. Some clones in this sample may be carry-over from other donors' samples. The DNA of the CDR3 is TGTGCCAGCAGCCACTTCTATAAAGGACAGACCGACTATGGCTACACCTTC. This codes for CASSHFYKGQTDYGYTF.